This T cell receptor (beta chain) was identified in a study of CD4 T cells in relation to SARS-CoV-2 and coronaviruses. Study in general: TCR beta CDR3s were sequenced after roughly 10-day antigen culture of PBMCs. Study results and caveats: Each donor contributed either pre-pandemic or post-infection samples, not both. SARS-CoV-2-driven expansion was significantly weaker in crossreactive than monoreactive clones.

This clone was recorded once. Antigen: not known. Libraries were prepared by immunoSEQ multiplex PCR; TCRdb keeps only in-frame clonotypes and omits some of them. This sample has 24,000 or so clones; 70% to 80% occur once, and the top ten carry more than 11%. CD4+ T cells from unexposed donors were obtained before the COVID-19 pandemic (2011-2018). The cells were cultured for around ten days before CD4+ T cells were isolated. Each well had about 2.1 million PBMCs in approximately 5% human AB serum with IL-2. V gave up 2 bases and J gave up 5 bases, with 12 bases separating them. CDR1 is MNHEY, CDR2 SMNVEV, per germline (reference sequence). The CDR3 has 14 amino acids.

The clonotype originates from a human donor in good health. The gene calls are TRBV27 and TRBJ1-2; tentatively, D is TRBD1 (5 bases). Material: CD4+ T cells from PBMCs, cultured in vitro. The CDR3 nucleotides are TGTGCCAGCAGTTTAGGGGCAGGGTGGTATGGCTACACCTTC. Translating it yields CASSLGAGWYGYTF.